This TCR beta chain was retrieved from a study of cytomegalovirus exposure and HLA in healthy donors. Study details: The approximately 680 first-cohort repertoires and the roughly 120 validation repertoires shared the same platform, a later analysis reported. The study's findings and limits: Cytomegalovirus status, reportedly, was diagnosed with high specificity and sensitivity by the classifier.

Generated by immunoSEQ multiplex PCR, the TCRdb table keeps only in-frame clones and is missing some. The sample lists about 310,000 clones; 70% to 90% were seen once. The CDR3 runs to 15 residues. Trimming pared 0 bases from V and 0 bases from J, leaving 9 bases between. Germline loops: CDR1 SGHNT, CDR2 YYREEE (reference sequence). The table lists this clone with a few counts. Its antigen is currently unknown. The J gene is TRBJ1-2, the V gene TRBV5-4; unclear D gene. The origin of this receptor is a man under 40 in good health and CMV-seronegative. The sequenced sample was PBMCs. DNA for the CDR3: TGTGCCAGCAGCTTGGGGCCAGAAACTAACTATGGCTACACCTTC. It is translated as CASSLGPETNYGYTF.